This T cell receptor (beta chain) was observed in a study of CD4 T cells in relation to SARS-CoV-2 and coronaviruses. Study-level background: The negative reference was HIV-1 Nef peptide pool or peptide-free culture. Points from the study as a whole: No donor gave both pre-pandemic and post-infection samples.

Before the COVID-19 pandemic, during about 2011-2019, CD4+ T cells were taken from unexposed donors. The cells were cultured for less than twelve days before CD4+ T cells were isolated. Cells permitting, SARS-CoV-2 S/N and four cold-coronavirus spikes were tested on unexposed-donor CD4+ T cells. On days 3 and 7, cultures got half fresh IL-2 medium. Comment on this clone: Its antigen is unidentified.

The repertoire was sequenced with immunoSEQ multiplex PCR; TCRdb's copy has only in-frame clones and lacks some. This sample has about 21,000 clones, with 70% to 80% found just once. The CDR3 consists of 17 residues. Losses at the gene ends were 0 bases for V and 5 bases for J; bases not matched to a gene: 12. CDR1 is SEHNR, CDR2 FQNEAQ, per germline (reference sequence). The genes are TRBV7-9 and TRBJ2-7; 8 nucleotides align to TRBD2. The sample consisted of CD4+ T cells from PBMCs, cultured in vitro. The sequence came from a human donor in good health. The CDR3: CASSLALQGLAWDEQYF. DNA of the CDR3: TGTGCCAGCAGCTTAGCACTACAAGGACTAGCTTGGGACGAGCAGTACTTC.